This T cell receptor beta chain derives from a study of siplizumab effects on memory and regulatory T cells. The assay looked at 100,000 or so TCR templates in each sample. Profiled with immunoSEQ multiplex PCR; TCRdb holds only in-frame clones, not every one. This table has about 69,000 clones, 80% to 90% appearing once. Study-wide findings and caveats: The study found that siplizumab significantly reduced alloreactive sequences traceable to unstimulated CD4+ memory cells. Proliferating Tregs' suppressive function in siplizumab cultures went unconfirmed. Siplizumab gave mappable alloreactive CD4+ clones an average Treg-derived fraction of 68.8%, against roughly 30% in controls.

Regarding this clone: Its antigen remains unidentified.

This TCR derives from a human donor in good health. Material: Tregs sorted from blood.

The CDR3 region has the DNA TGTGCCTGGAGTGGAAAGACTAGTTTTCGGTTGCGGGAGCAGTACTTC. Encoded protein: CAWSGKTSFRLREQYF. The chain recombines TRBV30 with TRBJ2-7, with D tentatively TRBD2 (6 bases). V lost 1 base, J lost 7 bases, and 23 bases lay in between. CDR3 length: 16 amino acids. Germline V gives CDR1 GTSNPN, CDR2 SVGIG (reference sequence).